Shown below are 20 T cell receptor beta chains from a single sample sequenced in a study of shared clonotypes between healthy human individuals. Naive CD8 cells comprised CD45RO-negative, CCR7-positively selected cells, excluding terminally differentiated effector memory CD45RA+ cells. The repertoire was sequenced with immunoSEQ multiplex PCR; TCRdb's copy has only in-frame clones and lacks some. Here the sample spans hundreds of thousands of clones, roughly 95% being singletons. The sequencing input was naive CD8+ T cells sorted from blood. These receptors were taken from a woman aged 25-40 years in good health.

This CDR3 reads CASSIRQGGNQPQHF. Here the CDR3 DNA reads TGTGCCAGCAGTATACGACAGGGGGGCAATCAGCCCCAGCATTTT. The chain is built from TRBV27 and TRBJ1-5, with TRBD1 matching over 9 bases. CDR3 length: 15 amino acids. The junction had 4 bases not matched to a gene; V was cut back by 5 bases and J by 2 bases. Looked up from germline, CDR1 is MNHEY and CDR2 is SMNVEV (reference sequence).

J is TRBJ2-1 and V is TRBV5-1; 16 nucleotides align to TRBD2. The germline gives CDR1 SGHRS, CDR2 YFSETQ. Trimming removed 1 base from V and 3 bases from J; junction bases left unmatched: 7. The CDR3 has 19 residues. The CDR3 bases are TGCGCCAGCAGCTTGCCCCCGGGACTAGCGGGAGGGATCTACAATGAGCAGTTCTTC. This gives the protein CASSLPPGLAGGIYNEQFF.

J is TRBJ2-4 and V is TRBV7-9, with no clear D. Germline CDR1 is SEHNR and CDR2 is FQNEAQ (reference sequence). V was clipped by 3 bases and J by 8 bases, with 8 bases between them. This CDR3 is 12 amino acids long. In DNA form, the CDR3 reads TGTGCCAGCAGCTTGGGGTCGGACATTCAGTACTTC. Amino acid sequence: CASSLGSDIQYF.

The CDR3 spells CASSKVDVRTGELFF. The CDR3 nucleotides read TGTGCCAGCAGCAAAGTCGACGTCCGGACCGGGGAGCTGTTTTTT. The V gene is TRBV21-1, the J gene TRBJ2-2. TRBV21-1 is assigned pseudogene status. CDR3 length: 15 amino acids.

The chain recombines TRBV5-1 with TRBJ2-6, with TRBD1 identical over 8 bases. The CDR3 runs 18 residues. V shed 2 bases and J 0 bases; nucleotides not matched to a gene: 7. Looked up from germline, CDR1 is SGHRS and CDR2 is YFSETQ. The CDR3: CASSFLTGEISGANVLTF. The CDR3 nucleotides read TGCGCCAGCAGCTTTTTGACAGGGGAGATCTCTGGGGCCAACGTCCTGACTTTC.

This clone was found once. The chain recombines TRBV27 with TRBJ2-7; a possible D gene is TRBD1 (5 bases). The CDR3 consists of 13 residues. Trimming stripped 3 bases from V and 3 bases from J, with 9 bases between. Germline V gene sequence: CDR1 MNHEY, CDR2 SMNVEV (reference sequence). This chain's CDR3 is CASSLTEDYEQYF. CDR3 in DNA: TGTGCCAGCAGTTTGACAGAGGACTACGAGCAGTACTTC.

The gene calls are TRBV5-4 and TRBJ2-1; D may correspond to TRBD1 or TRBD2 (6 bases each). Germline values: CDR1 SGHNT, CDR2 YYREEE (reference sequence). V was cut by 2 bases and J by 5 bases, with 14 bases left in between. This CDR3 spans 15 amino acids. CDR3 nucleotides: TGTGCCAGCAGCTTACTAGGGGGGTATAACAATGAGCAGTTCTTC. It translates to CASSLLGGYNNEQFF.

CDR3 DNA sequence: TGTGCCAGCAGCTTAGGGGGGACAGGGGATCTCGAGCAGTACTTC. This codes for CASSLGGTGDLEQYF. The V call is TRBV13, the J call TRBJ2-7; TRBD1 agrees at 10 bases. CDR1 and CDR2 from the germline V gene are PRHDT and FYEKMQ (reference sequence). V lost 0 bases to trimming and J lost 6 bases; unmatched junction nucleotides: 5. The CDR3 runs to 15 residues.

The chain carries TRBV29-1 and TRBJ1-2; D gene ambiguous. In germline, CDR1 is SQVTM, CDR2 ANQGSEA. V was trimmed by 6 bases and J by 2 bases, leaving 7 bases between them. This CDR3 has 11 residues. The CDR3 DNA follows: TGCAGCGTGACGGACAACTATGGCTACACCTTC. Translated: CSVTDNYGYTF.

This chain joins TRBV12-5 and TRBJ1-1; D ambiguous. The CDR3 sequence is 16 residues long. CDR1 and CDR2 from the germline V gene are LGHNT and FRNRAP. V gave up 3 bases and J gave up 0 bases, with 14 bases separating them. CDR3 region: CASGFNSAIMNTEAFF. The CDR3 bases are TGTGCTAGTGGTTTCAACAGCGCTATCATGAACACTGAAGCTTTCTTT.

The CDR3 DNA is TGTGCCAGCTCACGAGCTAGCGGTACCGGCAATGAGCAGTTCTTC. Its translation is CASSRASGTGNEQFF. The chain uses TRBV18 and TRBJ2-1; the match to TRBD2 covers 7 bases. The CDR3 is made up of 15 amino acids. The germline gives CDR1 KGHSH, CDR2 LQKENI. J gave up 6 bases and V 4 bases, and 9 bases lay outside the gene matches.

The chain couples TRBV4-1 to TRBJ2-1; no clear D gene. Trimming removed 1 base at V and 6 bases at J, with 13 bases between. The V gene's germline CDR1 is MGHRA and CDR2 YSYEKL. This CDR3 region has 15 residues. In DNA form, the CDR3 reads TGCGCCAGCAGCCAAGGGGTGGTCGCGAGCAATGAGCAGTTCTTC. It codes for CASSQGVVASNEQFF.

This chain joins TRBV11-2 and TRBJ2-1, with D possibly matching TRBD2 (6 bases). The V gene's germline CDR1 is SGHAT and CDR2 FQNNGV. With 5 bases removed from V and 8 bases from J, the gap between germline ends came to 19 bases. The CDR3 covers 15 residues. The CDR3 nucleotides read TGTGCCAGCAGCCCCGAGCCCGGGGACTGGGATGAGCAGTTCTTC. It translates to CASSPEPGDWDEQFF.

J is TRBJ1-2 and V is TRBV10-2; D is undetermined. This CDR3 spans 12 amino acids. CDR1 WSHSY and CDR2 SAAADI come from the germline V gene. V gave up 2 bases and J gave up 8 bases, with 9 bases separating them. The CDR3 here is CASSEAGWGYTF. The CDR3 DNA follows: TGCGCCAGCAGTGAGGCAGGATGGGGCTACACCTTC.

The chain recombines TRBV13 with TRBJ1-2; 9 bases line up with TRBD1. Germline V CDR1 and CDR2: PRHDT, FYEKMQ (reference sequence). Trimming at V came to 7 bases and at J to 6 bases, leaving 6 bases not matched to a gene. CDR3 length: 13 residues. CDR3 in DNA: TGTGCCAGCACCCAGGGACAGGGTAATGGCTACACCTTC. This sequence encodes CASTQGQGNGYTF.

As for this clone: At the DNA level, this CDR3 is encoded by other sequences in the same sample as well. The chain recombines TRBV5-1 with TRBJ2-7, with TRBD2 matching over 8 bases. V dropped 0 bases and J dropped 1; count of bases not matched to a gene: 3. Germline V gives CDR1 SGHRS, CDR2 YFSETQ. The CDR3 consists of 15 residues. CDR3 sequence (DNA): TGCGCCAGCAGCTTGGCCGGGGGGGCATCCTACGAGCAGTACTTC. The encoded protein is CASSLAGGASYEQYF.

The V and J genes are TRBV5-6 and TRBJ2-1; D possibly corresponds to TRBD2 (5 bases). This CDR3 has 14 residues. V lost 1 base to trimming and J lost 5 bases, with 10 bases between them. Germline CDR1 reads SGHDT; CDR2 reads YYEEEE. DNA of the CDR3: TGTGCCAGCAGCTTGTTGGAGGAAAACAATGAGCAGTTCTTC. Translated: CASSLLEENNEQFF. Full variable domain (rest looked up from reference TRBV5-6 and TRBJ2-1): DAGVTQSPTHLIKTRGQQVTLRCSPKSGHDTVSWYQQALGQGPQFIFQYYEEEERQRGNFPDRFSGHQFPNYSSELNVNALLLGDSALYLCASSLLEENNEQFFGPGTRLTVL.

J is TRBJ2-7 and V is TRBV2; 7 nucleotides align to TRBD1. With V trimmed by 5 bases and J by 3 bases, 4 bases remained unmatched. CDR1 and CDR2 (germline): SNHLY, FYNNEI. The CDR3 loop spans 13 amino acids. The CDR3 loop reads CASSLTGYYEQYF. The CDR3 DNA reads as TGTGCCAGCAGTTTGACAGGGTACTACGAGCAGTACTTC.

The chain carries TRBV5-4 and TRBJ1-1; D not certain. CDR3 length: 13 residues. V lost 6 bases, J lost 1 base, and 10 bases lay in between. The V gene's germline CDR1 is SGHNT and CDR2 YYREEE (reference sequence). CDR3 sequence (DNA): TGTGCCAGCAACCCAGACGGGAACACTGAAGCTTTCTTT. It specifies CASNPDGNTEAFF.

This chain uses TRBV5-4 with TRBJ2-7, with D perhaps TRBD1 (6 bases). Trimming left V 2 bases short and J 1 base short, with 16 bases between. Per the germline V gene, CDR1 is SGHNT and CDR2 is YYREEE (reference sequence). The CDR3 has 16 residues. The CDR3 reads CASSLSPGHSSYEQYF. The CDR3 DNA reads as TGTGCCAGCAGCTTATCCCCGGGACACTCATCCTACGAGCAGTACTTC. The full variable domain, rest sourced from reference TRBV5-4 and TRBJ2-7, is ETGVTQSPTHLIKTRGQQVTLRCSSQSGHNTVSWYQQALGQGPQFIFQYYREEENGRGNFPPRFSGLQFPNYSSELNVNALELDDSALYLCASSLSPGHSSYEQYFGPGTRLTVT.